This is a list of T cell receptor beta chains from one sample in a study of T cells in Graves' hyperthyroidism and ophthalmopathy. MiXCR, run by TCRdb on the multiplex PCR reads, gives a single entry per CDR3 protein. The table records hundreds of thousands of distinct CDR3 sequences, 14% to 15% of them present only once. Source material: blood. The receptors come from a man between 18 and 35 years old with Graves' ophthalmopathy. Each CDR3 is given without its conserved first and last residue. Rows give clone size only sometimes, using once, few, many, or a class for an expanded clone.

abundance: .; len: 12; v_gene: TRBV20-1; j_gene: TRBJ1-3; CDR3aa: SASFQRSGNTIY
abundance: .; len: 10; v_gene: TRBV30; j_gene: TRBJ1-6; CDR3aa: AWSRGQPILH
abundance: many; len: 13; v_gene: TRBV2; j_gene: TRBJ2-1; CDR3aa: ASSIGGYGYNEQF
abundance: .; len: 11; v_gene: TRBV7-9; j_gene: TRBJ1-1; CDR3aa: ASSLRTGDEAF
abundance: many; len: 13; v_gene: TRBV6-1; j_gene: TRBJ2-2; CDR3aa: ASSEASQREVELF
abundance: many; len: 11; v_gene: TRBV6-2/TRBV6-3; j_gene: TRBJ1-2; CDR3aa: ASSHRDNHGYT
abundance: few; len: 15; v_gene: TRBV6-5; j_gene: TRBJ2-1; CDR3aa: ASSYRERGGSYNEQF
abundance: many; len: 12; v_gene: TRBV2; j_gene: TRBJ1-3; CDR3aa: ASHDRHSGNTIY
abundance: many; len: 11; v_gene: TRBV20-1; j_gene: TRBJ2-7; CDR3aa: SAAGLAGEEQY
abundance: .; len: 12; v_gene: TRBV9; j_gene: TRBJ1-2; CDR3aa: ASSGRHNNYGYT
abundance: .; len: 10; v_gene: TRBV3-1; j_gene: TRBJ2-1; CDR3aa: ASSLGPTEQF
abundance: many; len: 10; v_gene: TRBV6-1; j_gene: TRBJ1-2; CDR3aa: ASSSPGGGYT
abundance: many; len: 12; v_gene: TRBV24-1; j_gene: TRBJ2-5; CDR3aa: ATSEPSARGTQY
abundance: many; len: 14; v_gene: TRBV5-1; j_gene: TRBJ1-4; CDR3aa: ASSLIAGTEHEKLF
abundance: many; len: 12; v_gene: TRBV3-1; j_gene: TRBJ1-5; CDR3aa: ASSQGQGAQPQH
abundance: many; len: 13; v_gene: TRBV5-5; j_gene: TRBJ1-2; CDR3aa: ASSSASGGGYGYT
abundance: many; len: 13; v_gene: TRBV10-2; j_gene: TRBJ2-3; CDR3aa: ASSAAGGRRDTQY
abundance: .; len: 11; v_gene: TRBV7-9; j_gene: TRBJ2-5; CDR3aa: ASSWGVEGTQY
abundance: few; len: 13; v_gene: TRBV6-1; j_gene: TRBJ1-5; CDR3aa: ASSTRQVSGQPQH
abundance: many; len: 12; v_gene: TRBV7-9; j_gene: TRBJ1-2; CDR3aa: ASSTYTEPFGYT
abundance: many; len: 16; v_gene: TRBV7-9; j_gene: TRBJ2-2; CDR3aa: ASSMDRGRFTNTGELF
abundance: many; len: 14; v_gene: TRBV3-1; j_gene: TRBJ2-1; CDR3aa: ASSQDITSGMGEQF
abundance: many; len: 11; v_gene: TRBV5-1; j_gene: TRBJ1-1; CDR3aa: ASSLAGEAEAF
abundance: many; len: 14; v_gene: TRBV7-2; j_gene: TRBJ2-7; CDR3aa: ASSLAFTGRSYEQY
abundance: many; len: 14; v_gene: TRBV29-1; j_gene: TRBJ1-1; CDR3aa: SVEDPTRVTNTEAF
abundance: many; len: 9; v_gene: TRBV20-1; j_gene: TRBJ2-2; CDR3aa: SALRTGELF
abundance: few; len: 12; v_gene: TRBV5-6; j_gene: TRBJ1-5; CDR3aa: ASSVRISNQPQH
abundance: few; len: 13; v_gene: TRBV15; j_gene: TRBJ2-7; CDR3aa: ATSRDRGRSYEQY
abundance: .; len: 10; v_gene: TRBV27; j_gene: TRBJ2-5; CDR3aa: ASSSGTASLY
abundance: many; len: 13; v_gene: TRBV6-1; j_gene: TRBJ2-3; CDR3aa: ASSWFRDSLNTQY
abundance: .; len: 11; v_gene: TRBV6-5; j_gene: TRBJ1-2; CDR3aa: ASSWLQPYGYT
abundance: many; len: 11; v_gene: TRBV27; j_gene: TRBJ2-5; CDR3aa: ASSLGWTETQY
abundance: many; len: 13; v_gene: TRBV12-3/TRBV12-4; j_gene: TRBJ2-4; CDR3aa: ASSPSGAPQDIQY
abundance: many; len: 14; v_gene: TRBV20-1; j_gene: TRBJ2-1; CDR3aa: SARDLLLGRYNEQF
abundance: .; len: 11; v_gene: TRBV6-2/TRBV6-3; j_gene: TRBJ1-5; CDR3aa: ASLQGANQPQH